The sample holds a few counts of the clone carrying this TCR beta chain. Its antigen is still unknown. These data are taken from a study of response to subunit inactivated influenza vaccine. TCRdb re-called the RT-PCR reads with MiXCR, one entry per CDR3 protein. The sample lists over 300,000 distinct CDR3 sequences, 20% to 25% occurring once. Germline V lookup: CDR1 MNHEY, CDR2 SVGAGI. CDR3 length equals 15 residues. V lost 2 bases and J lost 7; bases outside the gene matches: 7. Study conclusions and caveats: Authors suggested each seasonal flu vaccination may recruit only limited numbers of new T cells.

The V gene is TRBV6-5, the J gene TRBJ1-1, with 10 bases lining up with TRBD1. This TCR derives from a man aged 50-75 years who received an inactivated influenza vaccine. Sequencing used PBMCs from blood, obtained roughly 20 months after vaccination. The CDR3 DNA follows: TGTGCCAGCAGTTACGCCGGGACAGGGGCACATGAAGCTTTCTTT. This codes for CASSYAGTGAHEAFF.